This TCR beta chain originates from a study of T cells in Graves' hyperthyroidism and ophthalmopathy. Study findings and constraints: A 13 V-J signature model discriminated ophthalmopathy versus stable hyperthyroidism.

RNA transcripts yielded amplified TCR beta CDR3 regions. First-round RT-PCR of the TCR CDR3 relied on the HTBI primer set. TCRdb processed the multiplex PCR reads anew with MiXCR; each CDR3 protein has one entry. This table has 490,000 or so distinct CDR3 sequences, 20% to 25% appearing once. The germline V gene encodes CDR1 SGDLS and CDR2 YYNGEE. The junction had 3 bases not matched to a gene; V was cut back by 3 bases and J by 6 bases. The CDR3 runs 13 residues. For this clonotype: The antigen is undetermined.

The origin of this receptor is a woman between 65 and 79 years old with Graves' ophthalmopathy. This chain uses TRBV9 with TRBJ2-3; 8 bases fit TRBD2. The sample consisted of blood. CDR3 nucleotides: TGTGCCAGCAGCGGCGGGAGGCGGGATACGCAGTATTTT. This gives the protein CASSGGRRDTQYF.